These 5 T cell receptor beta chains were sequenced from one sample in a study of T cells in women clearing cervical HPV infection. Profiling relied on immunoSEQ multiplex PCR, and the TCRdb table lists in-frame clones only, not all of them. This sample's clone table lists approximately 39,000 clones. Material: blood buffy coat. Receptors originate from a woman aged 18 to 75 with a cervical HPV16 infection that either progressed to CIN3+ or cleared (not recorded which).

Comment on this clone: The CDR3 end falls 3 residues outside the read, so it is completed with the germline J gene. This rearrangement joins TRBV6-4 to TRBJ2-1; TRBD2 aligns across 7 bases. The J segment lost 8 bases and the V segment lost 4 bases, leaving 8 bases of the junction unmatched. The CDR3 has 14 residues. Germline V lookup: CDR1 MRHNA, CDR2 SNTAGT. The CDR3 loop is CASSAGGGSDEQFF. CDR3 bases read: TGTGCCAGCAGTGCCGGCGGGGGATCAGATGAG.

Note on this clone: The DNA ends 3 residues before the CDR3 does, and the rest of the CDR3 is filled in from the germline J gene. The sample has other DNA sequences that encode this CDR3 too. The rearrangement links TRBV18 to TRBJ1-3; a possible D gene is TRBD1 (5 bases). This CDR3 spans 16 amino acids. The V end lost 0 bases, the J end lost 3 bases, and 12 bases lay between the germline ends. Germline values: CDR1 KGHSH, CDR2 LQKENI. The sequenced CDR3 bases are TGTGCCAGCTCACCACCGTCAGGGTTTGATGGAAACACC. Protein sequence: CASSPPSGFDGNT. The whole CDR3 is CASSPPSGFDGNTIYF.

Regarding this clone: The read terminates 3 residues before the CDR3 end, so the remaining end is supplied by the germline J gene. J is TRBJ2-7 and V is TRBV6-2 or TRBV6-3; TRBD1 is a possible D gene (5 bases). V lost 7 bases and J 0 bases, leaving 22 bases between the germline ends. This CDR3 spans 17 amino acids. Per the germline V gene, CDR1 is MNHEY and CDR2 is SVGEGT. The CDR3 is CASTATDTYISSYEQYF. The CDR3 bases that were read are TGTGCCAGCACAGCGACAGACACCTACATTAGCTCCTACGAG.

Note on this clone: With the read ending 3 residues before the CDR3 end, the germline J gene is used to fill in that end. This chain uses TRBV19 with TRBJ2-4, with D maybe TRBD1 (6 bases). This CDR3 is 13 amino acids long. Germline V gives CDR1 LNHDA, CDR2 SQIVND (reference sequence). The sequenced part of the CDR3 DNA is TGTGCCAGTAGCCTGGACAGAAACTATGGT. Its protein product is CASSLDRNYG. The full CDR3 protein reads CASSLDRNYGQYF.

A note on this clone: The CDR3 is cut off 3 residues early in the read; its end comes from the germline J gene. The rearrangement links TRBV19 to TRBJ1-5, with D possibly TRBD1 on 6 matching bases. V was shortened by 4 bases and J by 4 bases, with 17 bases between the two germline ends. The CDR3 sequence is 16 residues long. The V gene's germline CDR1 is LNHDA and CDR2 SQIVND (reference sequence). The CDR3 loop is CASSTSQTGYNQPQHF. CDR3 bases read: TGTGCCAGTAGTACCTCGCAGACAGGCTATAATCAGCCC. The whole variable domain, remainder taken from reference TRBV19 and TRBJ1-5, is DGGITQSPKYLFRKEGQNVTLSCEQNLNHDAMYWYRQDPGQGLRLIYYSQIVNDFQKGDIAEGYSVSREKKESFPLTVTSAQKNPTAFYLCASSTSQTGYNQPQHFGDGTRLSIL.